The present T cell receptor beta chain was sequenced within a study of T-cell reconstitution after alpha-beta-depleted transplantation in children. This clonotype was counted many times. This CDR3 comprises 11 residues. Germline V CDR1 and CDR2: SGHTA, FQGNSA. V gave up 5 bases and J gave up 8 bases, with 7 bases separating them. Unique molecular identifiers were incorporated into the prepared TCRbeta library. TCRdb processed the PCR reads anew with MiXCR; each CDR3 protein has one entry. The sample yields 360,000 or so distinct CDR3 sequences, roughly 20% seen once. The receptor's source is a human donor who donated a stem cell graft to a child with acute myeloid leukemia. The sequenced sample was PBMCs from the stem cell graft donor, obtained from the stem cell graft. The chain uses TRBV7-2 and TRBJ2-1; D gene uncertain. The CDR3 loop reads CASSPDHEQFF. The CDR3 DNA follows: TGTGCCAGCAGCCCCGACCATGAGCAGTTCTTC.